This T cell receptor beta chain was recovered during a study of early T cells in non-severe SARS-CoV-2 infection. Study at large: Sequencing of unsorted whole blood was done on bulk RNA, leaving chains unpaired. Study observations and caveats: VDJdb matching, biased toward anti-spike CD8 responses, missed private and CD4 specificities.

The library protocol tagged individual cDNA molecules with unique molecular identifiers. TCRdb re-derived calls from the 5' RACE reads in MiXCR, one entry per CDR3 protein. Of around 70,000 distinct CDR3 sequences listed, 9% to 10% were seen once; the top ten hold around 16%. Between the trimmed V and J ends, which lost 5 bases and 0 bases, there was a span of 17 bases. Germline V gives CDR1 MDHEN, CDR2 SYDVKM. This CDR3 spans 17 amino acids. Many counts were recorded for this clonotype. Its antigen remains unknown. The chain joins TRBV28 to TRBJ1-5; no clear D. The sample in question was whole blood, obtained at baseline. This sequence originates from an adult who was a healthcare worker with PCR-confirmed SARS-CoV-2 infection or an uninfected control (not recorded which). CDR3 sequence (DNA): TGTGCCAGCAGTCCCCCGGCGTCGGGATATAGCAATCAGCCCCAGCATTTT. It is translated as CASSPPASGYSNQPQHF.